This entry lists 16 T cell receptor beta chains sequenced from one sample in a study of cytotoxic CD8 clonotypes in ibrutinib-treated CLL. Some clones are missing from TCRdb's copy, which holds only in-frame ones; the method was immunoSEQ multiplex PCR. This sample carries some 160,000 clones, roughly 80% of them seen once, and the ten largest clones take about 2%. The sequencing here drew on PBMCs, taken after 12 months of ibrutinib treatment. The origin of the receptors is a human donor with chronic lymphocytic leukemia.

This chain links TRBV28 with TRBJ2-7, with D possibly called TRBD1 or TRBD2 (5 bases each). This CDR3 is built from 14 residues. Germline assignment: CDR1 MDHEN and CDR2 SYDVKM. V dropped 2 bases and J dropped 9 bases, with 17 bases sitting between them. The CDR3 coding sequence is TGTGCCAGCAGTTTAGGGGGACCCCAAGTCGGGCAGTACTTC. This sequence encodes CASSLGGPQVGQYF.

The V and J genes are TRBV23-1 and TRBJ1-1; D is uncertain. TRBV23-1 is annotated as an ORF whose role is uncertain. V lost 7 bases and J 5 bases, leaving 14 bases between the germline ends. There are 13 residues in the CDR3. CDR3 nucleotide sequence: TGCGCCAGCAATAGATGTGAGGGAACTGAAGCTTTCTTT. The encoded protein is CASNRCEGTEAFF.

The chain joins TRBV5-1 to TRBJ2-7; perhaps TRBD1 as D (6 bases). CDR1 SGHRS and CDR2 YFSETQ come from the germline V gene. The CDR3 totals 15 residues. V shed 3 bases and J shed 0 bases, with 13 bases lying between them. This chain's CDR3 is CASSSRDINSYEQYF. DNA of the CDR3: TGCGCCAGCAGCTCCCGGGACATCAACTCCTACGAGCAGTACTTC.

The J gene is TRBJ2-7, the V gene TRBV30, with D perhaps matching TRBD1 (7 bases). The CDR3 has 11 amino acids. Germline CDR1 and CDR2: GTSNPN and SVGIG (reference sequence). V lost 4 bases, J lost 6 bases, and 10 bases lay in between. The CDR3 reads CAWTGGREQYF. The CDR3 coding sequence is TGTGCCTGGACAGGGGGGCGCGAGCAGTACTTC. The entire variable domain, with the rest obtained from reference TRBV30 and TRBJ2-7, is as follows: SQTIHQWPATLVQPVGSPLSLECTVEGTSNPNLYWYRQAAGRGLQLLFYSVGIGQISSEVPQNLSASRPQDRQFILSSKKLLLSDSGFYLCAWTGGREQYFGPGTRLTVT.

The rearrangement joins TRBV11-3 to TRBJ2-1, with 10 bases lining up with TRBD1. Trimming at V came to 5 bases and at J to 9 bases, leaving 10 bases not matched to a gene. The CDR3 is 15 residues long. CDR1 is SGHNT, CDR2 YENEEA, per germline. CDR3 in amino acids: CASSPRDRGMVEQFF. The CDR3 nucleotides read TGTGCCAGCAGCCCACGGGACAGGGGAATGGTTGAGCAGTTCTTC.

This chain uses TRBV28 with TRBJ2-1; a possible D gene is TRBD2 (5 bases). CDR1 MDHEN and CDR2 SYDVKM come from the germline V gene. V was pared by 7 bases and J by 0 bases, with 13 bases between. The CDR3 length is 15 residues. CDR3 in amino acids: CASTDAGSSYNEQFF. Here the CDR3 DNA reads TGTGCCAGCACTGATGCGGGCAGCTCCTACAATGAGCAGTTCTTC. The variable domain in full, with the rest retrieved from reference TRBV28 and TRBJ2-1, is DVKVTQSSRYLVKRTGEKVFLECVQDMDHENMFWYRQDPGLGLRLIYFSYDVKMKEKGDIPEGYSVSREKKERFSLILESASTNQTSMYLCASTDAGSSYNEQFFGPGTRLTVL.

This clone was seen just once. The J gene is TRBJ2-2, the V gene TRBV28; D is tentatively TRBD1 or TRBD2 (6 bases each). There are 13 residues in the CDR3. In germline, CDR1 is MDHEN, CDR2 SYDVKM. With 11 bases removed from V and 5 bases from J, the gap between germline ends came to 15 bases. Here the CDR3 DNA reads TGTGCCGAGGGGGGCCTGGGAACCGGGGAGCTGTTTTTT. It specifies CAEGGLGTGELFF.

The gene calls are TRBV7-6 and TRBJ1-3; D gene ambiguous. The CDR3 is 17 residues long. V was clipped by 1 base and J by 0 bases, with 13 bases between them. CDR1 is SGHVS and CDR2 is FNYEAQ in the germline V gene. DNA for the CDR3: TGTGCCAGCAGCTTAGGTCTGGCCGACGTCTCTGGAAACACCATATATTTT. Translated: CASSLGLADVSGNTIYF.

This chain connects TRBV29-1 to TRBJ1-1, with D uncertain. Germline V gives CDR1 SQVTM, CDR2 ANQGSEA. The CDR3 is made up of 11 amino acids. V lost 6 bases and J 8 bases, leaving 13 bases between the germline ends. Here the CDR3 reads CSVSSFFEAFF. In DNA form, the CDR3 reads TGCAGCGTCAGCAGTTTTTTCGAAGCTTTCTTT.

This clone was counted between two and nine times. V usage is TRBV28 and J usage is TRBJ2-3; 9 nucleotides align to TRBD2. The V gene's germline CDR1 is MDHEN and CDR2 SYDVKM. Trimming took 4 bases from V and 4 from J; bases not matched to a gene: 18. The CDR3 contains 19 residues. CDR3 nucleotides: TGTGCCAGCAGTTCGAGGAAGACTCTTAGCGGGAGAGGCGCAGATACGCAGTATTTT. It is translated as CASSSRKTLSGRGADTQYF.

The J gene is TRBJ1-1, the V gene TRBV7-2, with D perhaps matching TRBD1 (6 bases). This CDR3 comprises 14 residues. Trimming left V 3 bases short and J 1 base short, with 9 bases between. Germline CDR1 and CDR2: SGHTA and FQGNSA. CDR3 residues: CASSFWTANTEAFF. In nucleotides, the CDR3 is TGTGCCAGCAGCTTTTGGACAGCGAACACTGAAGCTTTCTTT.

The chain is built from TRBV18 and TRBJ1-5; D is uncertain. The CDR3 length is 13 residues. V lost 8 bases and J lost 5, with 13 bases in between. Germline V gene data show CDR1 as KGHSH and CDR2 as LQKENI. CDR3 sequence: CASTSGNYQPQHF. CDR3 sequence (DNA): TGTGCCAGCACCTCGGGCAATTATCAGCCCCAGCATTTT.

V is TRBV27 and J is TRBJ2-1, with TRBD2 matching 9 bases. Germline-derived CDR1 and CDR2 are MNHEY and SMNVEV (reference sequence). The J segment lost 4 bases and the V segment lost 3 bases, leaving 4 bases of the junction unmatched. The CDR3 is 15 residues long. The chain's CDR3 is CASSFGSGSYNEQFF. As DNA, the CDR3 is TGTGCCAGCAGTTTCGGTAGCGGGAGTTACAATGAGCAGTTCTTC.

This chain links TRBV9 with TRBJ1-4; the D gene is possibly TRBD1 (6 bases). Between the trimmed V and J ends, which lost 3 bases and 8 bases, there was a span of 17 bases. CDR1 is SGDLS, CDR2 YYNGEE, per germline. CDR3 length: 15 amino acids. In nucleotides, the CDR3 is TGTGCCAGCAGCGGAAAACAGGGCTTGGAGGAAAAACTGTTTTTT. Protein sequence: CASSGKQGLEEKLFF.

The chain links TRBV9 to TRBJ1-2; TRBD1 matches at 7 bases. The CDR3 consists of 17 residues. J was trimmed by 4 bases and V by 3 bases; bases with no gene match: 15. The V gene's germline CDR1 is SGDLS and CDR2 YYNGEE. CDR3 bases: TGTGCCAGCAGCGAGGGAGGTACGACAGGGACTCGCTATGGCTACACCTTC. Translation gives CASSEGGTTGTRYGYTF.

The gene calls are TRBV19 and TRBJ1-1, with D possibly TRBD1 on 6 matching bases. V dropped 6 bases and J dropped 1 base, with 9 bases sitting between them. The CDR3 is made up of 13 amino acids. Germline V gene data show CDR1 as LNHDA and CDR2 as SQIVND (reference sequence). The DNA of the CDR3 is TGTGCCAGTAGCCCGGGACAGAACACTGAAGCTTTCTTT. Translation: CASSPGQNTEAFF.